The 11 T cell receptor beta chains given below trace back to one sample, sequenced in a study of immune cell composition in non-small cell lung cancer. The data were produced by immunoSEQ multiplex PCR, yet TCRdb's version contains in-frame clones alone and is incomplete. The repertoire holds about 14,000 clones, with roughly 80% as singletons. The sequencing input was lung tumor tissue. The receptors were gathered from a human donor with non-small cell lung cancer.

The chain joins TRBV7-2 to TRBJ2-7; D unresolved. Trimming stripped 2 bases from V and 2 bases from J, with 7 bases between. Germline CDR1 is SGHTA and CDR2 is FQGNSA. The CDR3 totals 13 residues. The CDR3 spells CASSLSRPYEQYF. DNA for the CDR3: TGTGCCAGCAGCTTATCTCGGCCCTACGAGCAGTACTTC.

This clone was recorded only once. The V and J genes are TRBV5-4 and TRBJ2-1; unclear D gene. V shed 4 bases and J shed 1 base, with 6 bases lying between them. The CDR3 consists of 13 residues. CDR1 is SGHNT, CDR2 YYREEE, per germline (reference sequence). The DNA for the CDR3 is TGTGCCAGCAGCGAACCTTCCTACAATGAGCAGTTCTTC. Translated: CASSEPSYNEQFF.

This CDR3 is CAISESRGASGIETQYF. The CDR3 nucleotides read TGTGCCATCAGTGAGTCGAGAGGGGCTAGCGGGATAGAGACCCAGTACTTC. This chain uses TRBV10-3 with TRBJ2-5; 9 bases align to TRBD2. J gave up 4 bases and V 0 bases, and 9 bases lay outside the gene matches. The CDR3 extends over 17 amino acids. The V gene's germline CDR1 is ENHRY and CDR2 SYGVKD.

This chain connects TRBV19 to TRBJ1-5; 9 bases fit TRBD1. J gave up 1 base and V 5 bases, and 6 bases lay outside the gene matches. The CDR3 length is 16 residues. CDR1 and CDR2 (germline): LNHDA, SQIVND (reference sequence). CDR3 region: CASSPWGQGSNQPQHF. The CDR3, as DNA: TGTGCCAGTAGTCCATGGGGACAGGGAAGCAATCAGCCCCAGCATTTT.

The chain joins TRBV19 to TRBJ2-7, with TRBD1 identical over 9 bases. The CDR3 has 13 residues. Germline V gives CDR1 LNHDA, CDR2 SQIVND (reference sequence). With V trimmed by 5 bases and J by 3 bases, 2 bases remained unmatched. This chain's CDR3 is CASSSDRGYEQYF. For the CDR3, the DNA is TGTGCCAGTAGTTCGGACAGGGGCTACGAGCAGTACTTC.

For the CDR3, the DNA is TGCGCCAGCAGTGTTCATGGGACAGGGGGCAATCAGCCCCAGCATTTT. It encodes CASSVHGTGGNQPQHF. The gene calls are TRBV10-2 and TRBJ1-5; 10 nucleotides match TRBD1. The CDR3 is 16 amino acids. The trim removed 4 bases at V and 2 bases at J, leaving 5 bases unmatched. The germline V gene has CDR1 WSHSY and CDR2 SAAADI.

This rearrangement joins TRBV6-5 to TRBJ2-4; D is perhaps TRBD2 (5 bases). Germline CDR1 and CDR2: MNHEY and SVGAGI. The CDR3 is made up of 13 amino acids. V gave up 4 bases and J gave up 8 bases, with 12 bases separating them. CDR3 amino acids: CASSSVRADIQYF. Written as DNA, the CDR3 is TGTGCCAGCAGTTCAGTGAGGGCGGACATTCAGTACTTC.

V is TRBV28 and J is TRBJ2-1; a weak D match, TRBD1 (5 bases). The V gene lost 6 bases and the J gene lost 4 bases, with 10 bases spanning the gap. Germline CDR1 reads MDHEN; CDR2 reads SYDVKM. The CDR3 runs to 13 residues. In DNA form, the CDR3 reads TGTGCCAGCAGACTGGACACGTACAATGAGCAGTTCTTC. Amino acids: CASRLDTYNEQFF.

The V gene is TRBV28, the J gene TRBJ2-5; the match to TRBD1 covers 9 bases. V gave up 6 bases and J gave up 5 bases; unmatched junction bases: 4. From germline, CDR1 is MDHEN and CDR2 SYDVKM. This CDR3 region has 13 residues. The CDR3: CASRRQGVETQYF. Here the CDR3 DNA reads TGTGCCAGCAGGAGACAGGGGGTCGAGACCCAGTACTTC.

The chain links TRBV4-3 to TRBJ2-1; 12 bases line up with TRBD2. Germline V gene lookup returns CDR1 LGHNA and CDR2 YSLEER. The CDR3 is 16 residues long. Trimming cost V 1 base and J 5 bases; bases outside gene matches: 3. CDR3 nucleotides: TGCGCCAGCAGCCAAGGGACTAGCGGGACCGACAATGAGCAGTTCTTC. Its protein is CASSQGTSGTDNEQFF.

CDR3 bases: TGTGCCAGCAGCTTTAAGGCGGGAGAGGGGAATGAGCAGTTCTTC. This sequence encodes CASSFKAGEGNEQFF. This chain links TRBV7-2 with TRBJ2-1; 7 bases are shared with TRBD2. Per germline, CDR1 SGHTA and CDR2 FQGNSA. After removal of 3 bases from V and 7 bases from J, the junction contained 9 bases not matched to a gene. This CDR3 has 15 residues. The complete variable domain, with remaining parts taken from reference TRBV7-2 and TRBJ2-1, reads GAGVSQSPSNKVTEKGKDVELRCDPISGHTALYWYRQSLGQGLEFLIYFQGNSAPDKSGLPSDRFSAERTGGSVSTLTIQRTQQEDSAVYLCASSFKAGEGNEQFFGPGTRLTVL.